The T cell receptor (beta chain) described here comes from a study of cytomegalovirus exposure and HLA in healthy donors. Study summary: Genetic ancestry analysis placed approximately 78% of the 300 to 400 donors that were genotyped in the Caucasian-associated cluster. Findings of the study overall: Earlier analysis looked at TCR beta V segments, and most were productive about 87% or about 30% of the time. In vitro assays verified that a few CMV-associated chains recognized CMV antigens specifically.

With respect to this clone: Its antigen is currently unknown.

CDR1 is SGHTA, CDR2 FQGNSA, per germline. This CDR3 contains 16 residues. Trimming took off 0 bases at V and 1 base at J, with 12 bases between the two ends. This PCR relied on a set of 60 Vbeta primers and 13 Jbeta primers. Here immunoSEQ multiplex PCR was the method, and the copy in TCRdb shows in-frame clones only, minus some. The sample lists around 180,000 clones, around three quarters occurring once. Sequencing used PBMCs. This chain joins TRBV7-2 and TRBJ1-1, with a tentative D call TRBD1 (5 bases). The TCR was taken from a man aged 35-49 years in good health and CMV-seronegative. The CDR3 is CASSLASGLANTEAFF. CDR3 DNA: TGTGCCAGCAGCTTAGCCTCAGGGCTCGCGAACACTGAAGCTTTCTTT.